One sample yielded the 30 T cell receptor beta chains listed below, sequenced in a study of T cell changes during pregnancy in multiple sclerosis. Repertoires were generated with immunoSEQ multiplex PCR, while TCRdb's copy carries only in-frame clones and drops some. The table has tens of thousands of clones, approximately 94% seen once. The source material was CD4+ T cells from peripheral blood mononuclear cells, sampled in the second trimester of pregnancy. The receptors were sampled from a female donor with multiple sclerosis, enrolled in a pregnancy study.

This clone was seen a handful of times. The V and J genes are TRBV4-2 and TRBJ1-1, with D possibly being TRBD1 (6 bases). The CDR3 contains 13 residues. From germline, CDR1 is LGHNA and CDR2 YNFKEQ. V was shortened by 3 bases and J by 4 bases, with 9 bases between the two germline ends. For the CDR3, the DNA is TGTGCCAGCAGCCAGCAACAGGGCACTGAAGCTTTCTTT. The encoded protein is CASSQQQGTEAFF.

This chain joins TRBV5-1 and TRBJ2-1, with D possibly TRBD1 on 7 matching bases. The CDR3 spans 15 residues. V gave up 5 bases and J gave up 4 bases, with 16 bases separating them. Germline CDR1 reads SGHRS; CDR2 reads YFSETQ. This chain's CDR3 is CASRRDSNIYNEQFF. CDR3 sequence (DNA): TGCGCCAGCAGGCGGGACAGCAACATATACAATGAGCAGTTCTTC.

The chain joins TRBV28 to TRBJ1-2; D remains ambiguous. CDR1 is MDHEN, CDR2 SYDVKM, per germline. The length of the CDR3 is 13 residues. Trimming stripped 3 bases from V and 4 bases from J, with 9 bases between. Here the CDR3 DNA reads TGTGCCAGCAGTTTGATGGCTGTCTATGGCTACACCTTC. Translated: CASSLMAVYGYTF.

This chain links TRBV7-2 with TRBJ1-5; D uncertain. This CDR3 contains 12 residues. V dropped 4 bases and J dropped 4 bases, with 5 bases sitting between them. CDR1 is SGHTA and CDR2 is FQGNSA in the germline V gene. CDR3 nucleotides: TGTGCCAGCAGCTCCCAAAATCAGCCCCAGCATTTT. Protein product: CASSSQNQPQHF.

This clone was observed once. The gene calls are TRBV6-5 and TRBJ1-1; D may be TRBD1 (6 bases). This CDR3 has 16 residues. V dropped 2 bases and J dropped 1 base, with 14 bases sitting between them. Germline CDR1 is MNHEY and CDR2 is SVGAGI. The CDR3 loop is CASSYALGGRNTEAFF. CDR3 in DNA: TGTGCCAGCAGTTACGCCTTGGGGGGGCGGAACACTGAAGCTTTCTTT.

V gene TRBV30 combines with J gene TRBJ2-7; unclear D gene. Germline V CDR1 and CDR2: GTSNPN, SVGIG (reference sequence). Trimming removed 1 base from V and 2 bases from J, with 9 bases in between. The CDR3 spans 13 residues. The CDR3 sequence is CAWSEWRPYEQYF. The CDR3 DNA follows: TGTGCCTGGAGTGAGTGGAGACCCTACGAGCAGTACTTC.

The CDR3 here is CASSLGERGGRTDTQYF. CDR3 bases: TGCGCCAGCAGCTTGGGGGAGCGGGGGGGCCGTACAGATACGCAGTATTTT. This rearrangement joins TRBV5-1 to TRBJ2-3; 10 positions agree with TRBD2. The CDR3 runs to 17 residues. Germline lookup yields CDR1 SGHRS and CDR2 YFSETQ. V gave up 0 bases and J gave up 3 bases; unmatched junction bases: 7.

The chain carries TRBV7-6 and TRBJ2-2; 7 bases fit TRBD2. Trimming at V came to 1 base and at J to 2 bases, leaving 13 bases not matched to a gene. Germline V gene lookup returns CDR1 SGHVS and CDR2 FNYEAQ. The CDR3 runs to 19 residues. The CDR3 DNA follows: TGTGCCAGCAGCTTAGGGCCATCCCTTCCGGGAGGTAACACCGGGGAGCTGTTTTTT. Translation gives CASSLGPSLPGGNTGELFF.

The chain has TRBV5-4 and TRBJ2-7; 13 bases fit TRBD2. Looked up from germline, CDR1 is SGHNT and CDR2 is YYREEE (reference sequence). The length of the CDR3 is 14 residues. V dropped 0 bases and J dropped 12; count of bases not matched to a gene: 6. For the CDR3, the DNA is TGTGCCAGCAGCTTGGAAGGACTAGCGGGAGTAGCGTACTTC. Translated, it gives CASSLEGLAGVAYF.

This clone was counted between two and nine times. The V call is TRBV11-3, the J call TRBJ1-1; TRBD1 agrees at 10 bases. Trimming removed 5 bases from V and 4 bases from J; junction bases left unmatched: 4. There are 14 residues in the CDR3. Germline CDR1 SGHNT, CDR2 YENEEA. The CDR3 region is CASSPGQGSTEAFF. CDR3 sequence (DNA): TGTGCCAGCAGCCCGGGACAGGGGTCCACTGAAGCTTTCTTT.

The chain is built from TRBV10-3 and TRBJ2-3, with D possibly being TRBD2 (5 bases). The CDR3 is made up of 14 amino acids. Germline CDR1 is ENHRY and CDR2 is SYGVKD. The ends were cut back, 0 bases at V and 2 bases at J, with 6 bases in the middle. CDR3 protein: CAISESRDTDTQYF. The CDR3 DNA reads TGTGCCATCAGTGAGTCACGGGACACAGATACGCAGTATTTT.

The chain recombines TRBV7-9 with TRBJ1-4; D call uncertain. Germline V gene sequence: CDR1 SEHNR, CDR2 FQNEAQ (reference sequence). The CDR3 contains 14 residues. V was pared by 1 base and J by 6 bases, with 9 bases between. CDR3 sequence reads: CASSLGGGDEKLFF. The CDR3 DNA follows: TGTGCCAGCAGCTTAGGAGGCGGGGATGAAAAACTGTTTTTT.

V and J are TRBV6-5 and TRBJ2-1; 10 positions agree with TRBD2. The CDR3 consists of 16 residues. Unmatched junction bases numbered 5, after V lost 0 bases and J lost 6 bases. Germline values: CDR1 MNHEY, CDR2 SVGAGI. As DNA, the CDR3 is TGTGCCAGCAGTTACTCGCCTAGCGGGAGCCTCAATGAGCAGTTCTTC. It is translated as CASSYSPSGSLNEQFF.

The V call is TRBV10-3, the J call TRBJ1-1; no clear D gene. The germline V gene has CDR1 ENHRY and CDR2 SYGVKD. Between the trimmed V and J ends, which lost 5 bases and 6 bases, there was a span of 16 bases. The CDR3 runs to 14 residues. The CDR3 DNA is TGTGCCATCAGTCAGGTGACAAGAGGGTCTGAAGCTTTCTTT. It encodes CAISQVTRGSEAFF.

For the CDR3, the DNA is TGTGCCAGCAGTCCGGGACAAGACTATGGCTACACCTTC. It is translated as CASSPGQDYGYTF. The chain has TRBV6-6 and TRBJ1-2; D perhaps matches TRBD1 (6 bases). Trimming pared 5 bases from V and 3 bases from J, leaving 10 bases between. CDR3 length: 13 amino acids. CDR1 and CDR2 (germline): MNHNY, SVGAGI (reference sequence).

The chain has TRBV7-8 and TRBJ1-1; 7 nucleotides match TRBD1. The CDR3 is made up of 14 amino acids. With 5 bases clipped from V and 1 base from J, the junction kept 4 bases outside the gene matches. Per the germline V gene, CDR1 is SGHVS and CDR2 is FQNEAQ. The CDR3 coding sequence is TGTGCCAGCAGCCAAAACAGGGGGAACACTGAAGCTTTCTTT. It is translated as CASSQNRGNTEAFF.

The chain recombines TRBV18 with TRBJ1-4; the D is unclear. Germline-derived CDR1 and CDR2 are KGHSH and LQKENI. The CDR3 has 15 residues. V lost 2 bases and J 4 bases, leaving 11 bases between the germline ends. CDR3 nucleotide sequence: TGTGCCAGCTCACCAGAGCACAGAATTAATGAAAAACTGTTTTTT. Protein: CASSPEHRINEKLFF. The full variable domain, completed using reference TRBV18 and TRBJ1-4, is NAGVMQNPRHLVRRRGQEARLRCSPMKGHSHVYWYRQLPEEGLKFMVYLQKENIIDESGMPKERFSAEFPKEGPSILRIQQVVRGDSAAYFCASSPEHRINEKLFFGSGTQLSVL.

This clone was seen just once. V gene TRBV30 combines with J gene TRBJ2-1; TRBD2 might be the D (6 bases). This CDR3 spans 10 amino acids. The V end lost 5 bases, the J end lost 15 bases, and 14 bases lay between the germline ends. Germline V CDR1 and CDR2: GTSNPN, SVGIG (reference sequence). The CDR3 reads CAWDREKTFF. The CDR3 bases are TGTGCCTGGGACCGGGAGAAAACGTTCTTC. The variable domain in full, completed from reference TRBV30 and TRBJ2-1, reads SQTIHQWPATLVQPVGSPLSLECTVEGTSNPNLYWYRQAAGRGLQLLFYSVGIGQISSEVPQNLSASRPQDRQFILSSKKLLLSDSGFYLCAWDREKTFFGPGTRLTVL.

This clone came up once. The CDR3 DNA reads TGTGCCAGCTCACCAACTCCAGACAGGGGGCTCACTGAAGCTTTCTTT. Its protein is CASSPTPDRGLTEAFF. The V call is TRBV18, the J call TRBJ1-1; 10 bases match TRBD1. This CDR3 contains 16 residues. Unmatched junction bases numbered 7, after V lost 2 bases and J lost 4 bases. CDR1 is KGHSH, CDR2 LQKENI, per germline.

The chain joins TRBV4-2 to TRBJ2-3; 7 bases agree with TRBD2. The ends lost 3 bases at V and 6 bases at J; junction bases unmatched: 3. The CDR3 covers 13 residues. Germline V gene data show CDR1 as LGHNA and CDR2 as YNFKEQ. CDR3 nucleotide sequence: TGTGCCAGCAGCCATCCCGGGGGGGATACGCAGTATTTT. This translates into CASSHPGGDTQYF.

Here the CDR3 DNA reads TGTGCCATCAGTGGACAGACGGCTTTCTACGAGCAGTACTTC. As protein: CAISGQTAFYEQYF. The chain couples TRBV10-3 to TRBJ2-7, with D possibly TRBD1 on 5 matching bases. Trimming cost V 4 bases and J 3 bases, with 13 bases left between them. The CDR3 extends over 14 amino acids. CDR1 and CDR2 from the germline V gene are ENHRY and SYGVKD.

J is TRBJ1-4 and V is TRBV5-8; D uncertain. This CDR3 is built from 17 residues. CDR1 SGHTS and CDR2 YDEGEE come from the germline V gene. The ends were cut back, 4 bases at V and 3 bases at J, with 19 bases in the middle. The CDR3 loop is CASSQRPKTLANEKLFF. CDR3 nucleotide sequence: TGTGCCAGCAGCCAGCGGCCTAAGACGCTGGCTAATGAAAAACTGTTTTTT. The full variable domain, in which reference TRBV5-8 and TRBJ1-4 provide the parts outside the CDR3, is EAGVTQSPTHLIKTRGQQATLRCSPISGHTSVYWYQQALGLGLQFLLWYDEGEERNRGNFPPRFSGRQFPNYSSELNVNALELEDSALYLCASSQRPKTLANEKLFFGSGTQLSVL.

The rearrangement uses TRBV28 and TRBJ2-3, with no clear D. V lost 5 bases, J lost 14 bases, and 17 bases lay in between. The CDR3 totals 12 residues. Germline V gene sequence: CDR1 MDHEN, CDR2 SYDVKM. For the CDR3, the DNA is TGTGCCAGCAGTCTAAGGTCCGAACGAGGGTATTTT. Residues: CASSLRSERGYF.

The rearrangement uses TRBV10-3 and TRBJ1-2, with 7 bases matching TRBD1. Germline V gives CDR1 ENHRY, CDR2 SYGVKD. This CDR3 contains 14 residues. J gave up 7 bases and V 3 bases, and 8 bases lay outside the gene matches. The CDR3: CAISETGEEGGYTF. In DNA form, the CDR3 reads TGTGCCATCAGTGAAACAGGGGAGGAGGGTGGCTACACCTTC.

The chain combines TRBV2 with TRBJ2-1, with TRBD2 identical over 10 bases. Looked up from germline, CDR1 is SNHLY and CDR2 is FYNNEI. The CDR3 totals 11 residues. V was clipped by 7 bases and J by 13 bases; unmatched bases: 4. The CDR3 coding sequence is TGTGCCAGCAACCGACTAGCGGGTCAGTTCTTC. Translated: CASNRLAGQFF.

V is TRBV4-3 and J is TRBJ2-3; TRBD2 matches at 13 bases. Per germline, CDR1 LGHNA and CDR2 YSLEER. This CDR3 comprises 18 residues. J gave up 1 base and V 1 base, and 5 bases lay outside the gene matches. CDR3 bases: TGCGCCAGCAGCCAAGGAACTAGCGGGGGGGAAGGCACAGATACGCAGTATTTT. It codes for CASSQGTSGGEGTDTQYF.

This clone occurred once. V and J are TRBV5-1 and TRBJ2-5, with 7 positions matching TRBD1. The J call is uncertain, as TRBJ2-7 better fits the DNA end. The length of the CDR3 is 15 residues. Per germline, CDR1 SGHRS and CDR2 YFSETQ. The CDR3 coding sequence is TGCGCCAGCAGCTTGGACGGGGACAGCTCCTACGAGCAGTACTTC. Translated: CASSLDGDSSYEQYF.

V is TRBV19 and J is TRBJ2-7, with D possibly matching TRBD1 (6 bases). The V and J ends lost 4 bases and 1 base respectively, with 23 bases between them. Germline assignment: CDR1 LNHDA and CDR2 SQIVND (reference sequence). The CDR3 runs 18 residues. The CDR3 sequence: CASSRGDSSGTRSYEQYF. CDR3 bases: TGTGCCAGTAGTAGAGGGGATTCTTCCGGGACAAGATCCTACGAGCAGTACTTC. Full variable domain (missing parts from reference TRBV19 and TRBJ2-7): DGGITQSPKYLFRKEGQNVTLSCEQNLNHDAMYWYRQDPGQGLRLIYYSQIVNDFQKGDIAEGYSVSREKKESFPLTVTSAQKNPTAFYLCASSRGDSSGTRSYEQYFGPGTRLTVT.

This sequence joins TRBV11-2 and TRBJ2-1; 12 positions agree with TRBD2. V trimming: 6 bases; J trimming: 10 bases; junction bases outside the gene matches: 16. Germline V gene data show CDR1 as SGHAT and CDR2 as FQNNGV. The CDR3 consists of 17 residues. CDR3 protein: CASRSPGALAGGLEQFF. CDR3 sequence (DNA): TGTGCCAGCAGGTCCCCGGGGGCTCTAGCGGGAGGGCTAGAGCAGTTCTTC.

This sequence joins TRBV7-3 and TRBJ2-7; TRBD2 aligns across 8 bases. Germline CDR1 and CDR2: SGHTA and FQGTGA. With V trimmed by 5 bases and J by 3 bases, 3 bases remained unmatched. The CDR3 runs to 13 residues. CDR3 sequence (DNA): TGTGCCAGCAGCCGGGGACTAGTCTACGAGCAGTACTTC. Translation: CASSRGLVYEQYF.